Below, 27 T cell receptor beta chains from the same sample are listed, as sequenced in a study of OX40 agonist ivuxolimab in advanced cancers. The data were produced by immunoSEQ multiplex PCR, yet TCRdb's version contains in-frame clones alone and is incomplete. The sample includes more than 45,000 clones, roughly 80% of them seen just once. This material consisted of CD4+ or CD8+ T cells sorted from blood, taken in a trial of the OX40 agonist ivuxolimab. All receptors come from an adult with an advanced solid tumor such as melanoma, head and neck, liver or kidney cancer.

The chain uses TRBV19 and TRBJ2-1, with a tentative D call TRBD2 (6 bases). The CDR3 totals 13 residues. The V end was cut by 4 bases, the J end by 8 bases, with 12 bases between. Per the germline V gene, CDR1 is LNHDA and CDR2 is SQIVND (reference sequence). The CDR3 bases are TGTGCCAGTAGTACCGGGAGCGAGGATGAGCAGTTCTTC. It is translated as CASSTGSEDEQFF.

This clone was picked up a small number of times. This chain connects TRBV9 to TRBJ2-2, with 9 bases fitting TRBD2. Germline V gives CDR1 SGDLS, CDR2 YYNGEE. This CDR3 region has 17 residues. V was clipped by 2 bases and J by 5 bases; unmatched bases: 10. The CDR3 sequence: CASSVLGSGRWTGELFF. For the CDR3, the DNA is TGTGCCAGCAGCGTTCTGGGTAGCGGGAGATGGACCGGGGAGCTGTTTTTT.

The J gene is TRBJ2-3, the V gene TRBV7-2; 7 bases align to TRBD1. The CDR3 runs 16 residues. The germline CDR1 and CDR2 sequences are SGHTA and FQGNSA. The trim removed 5 bases at V and 1 base at J, leaving 9 bases unmatched. The chain's CDR3 is CASSQGQSRGTDTQYF. In nucleotides, the CDR3 is TGTGCCAGCAGCCAGGGACAGTCCCGAGGCACAGATACGCAGTATTTT.

Only a few counts were recorded for this clone. As DNA, the CDR3 is TGTGCCATCAGTGAAGTAGTGTCTGAAGCTTTCTTT. Encoded protein: CAISEVVSEAFF. The rearrangement uses TRBV10-3 and TRBJ1-1; D is uncertain. Between the trimmed V and J ends, which lost 3 bases and 6 bases, there was a span of 8 bases. Germline assignment: CDR1 ENHRY and CDR2 SYGVKD. The CDR3 is 12 residues long.

This chain links TRBV4-2 with TRBJ2-1, with 8 bases that match TRBD2. The V and J ends lost 0 bases and 8 bases, in that order; junction bases with no gene match: 9. The CDR3 extends over 16 amino acids. Germline CDR1 and CDR2: LGHNA and YNFKEQ. As DNA, the CDR3 is TGTGCCAGCAGCCAAGAGGTGGTAGCGGGATGGGATGAGCAGTTCTTC. It codes for CASSQEVVAGWDEQFF.

The rearrangement joins TRBV30 to TRBJ1-5; 8 bases are shared with TRBD1. Germline CDR1 reads GTSNPN; CDR2 reads SVGIG (reference sequence). The V segment lost 5 bases and the J segment 3 bases; nucleotides outside the gene matches: 6. The CDR3 covers 14 residues. The CDR3 loop reads CAWSLRGPNQPQHF. CDR3 sequence (DNA): TGTGCCTGGTCTCTCAGGGGGCCCAATCAGCCCCAGCATTTT.

This chain uses TRBV15 with TRBJ2-3; D may be TRBD2 (5 bases). Germline V gives CDR1 LNHNV, CDR2 YYDKDF (reference sequence). This CDR3 has 14 residues. The V end lost 3 bases, the J end lost 4 bases, and 11 bases lay between the germline ends. This CDR3 is CATSSQNGADTQYF. The CDR3 DNA is TGTGCCACCAGCAGTCAAAACGGGGCAGATACGCAGTATTTT.

The chain carries TRBV11-3 and TRBJ2-7; 9 bases fit TRBD1. This CDR3 is 14 amino acids long. V shed 4 bases, J shed 3 bases, and the junction held 4 bases outside the gene matches. Germline assignment: CDR1 SGHNT and CDR2 YENEEA. Written as DNA, the CDR3 is TGTGCCAGCAGCTCGGACAGGGGAGGCTACGAGCAGTACTTC. This gives the protein CASSSDRGGYEQYF. The variable domain in full, with the rest retrieved from reference TRBV11-3 and TRBJ2-7, is EAGVVQSPRYKIIEKKQPVAFWCNPISGHNTLYWYLQNLGQGPELLIRYENEEAVDDSQLPKDRFSAERLKGVDSTLKIQPAELGDSAVYLCASSSDRGGYEQYFGPGTRLTVT.

The chain is built from TRBV19 and TRBJ2-7; D perhaps matches TRBD1 (6 bases). There are 15 residues in the CDR3. Trimming removed 0 bases at V and 5 bases at J, with 14 bases between. The germline V gene has CDR1 LNHDA and CDR2 SQIVND (reference sequence). In nucleotides, the CDR3 is TGTGCCAGTAGTATAGACGGCAGGGGAACTAACGAGCAGTACTTC. Translation gives CASSIDGRGTNEQYF.

The CDR3 region is CASSSTGGREKLFF. CDR3 coding DNA: TGTGCCAGCAGCTCGACAGGGGGCAGGGAAAAACTGTTTTTT. The V and J genes are TRBV7-9 and TRBJ1-4; 10 bases align to TRBD1. This CDR3 has 14 amino acids. Germline V gene sequence: CDR1 SEHNR, CDR2 FQNEAQ (reference sequence). The trim removed 4 bases at V and 8 bases at J, leaving 4 bases unmatched. The whole variable domain, filled in from reference TRBV7-9 and TRBJ1-4, reads DTGVSQNPRHKITKRGQNVTFRCDPISEHNRLYWYRQTLGQGPEFLTYFQNEAQLEKSRLLSDRFSAERPKGSFSTLEIQRTEQGDSAMYLCASSSTGGREKLFFGSGTQLSVL.

The DNA of the CDR3 is TGTGCCAGCAGTACAATCTCCTACGAGCAGTACTTC. It is translated as CASSTISYEQYF. The chain couples TRBV6-5 to TRBJ2-7; D not certain. Trimming cost V 5 bases and J 0 bases, with 5 bases left between them. Germline V gene sequence: CDR1 MNHEY, CDR2 SVGAGI. The CDR3 loop spans 12 amino acids.

The chain combines TRBV11-3 with TRBJ2-3; 10 nucleotides align to TRBD2. This CDR3 region has 16 residues. The germline CDR1 and CDR2 sequences are SGHNT and YENEEA. Losses at the gene ends were 0 bases for V and 3 bases for J; bases not matched to a gene: 3. CDR3: CASSLESGRATDTQYF. The DNA of the CDR3 is TGTGCCAGCAGCTTAGAGAGCGGGAGGGCTACAGATACGCAGTATTTT.

The rearrangement joins TRBV5-4 to TRBJ1-2; TRBD1 might be the D (6 bases). Per germline, CDR1 SGHNT and CDR2 YYREEE (reference sequence). Deletions cut 0 bases from V and 4 bases from J, with 13 bases between. The CDR3 spans 15 residues. CDR3 residues: CASSLDPGAGYGYTF. CDR3 DNA sequence: TGTGCCAGCAGCTTGGACCCAGGGGCCGGCTATGGCTACACCTTC.

The chain joins TRBV7-2 to TRBJ2-5, with 11 bases aligning to TRBD1. Per germline, CDR1 SGHTA and CDR2 FQGNSA. J was trimmed by 4 bases and V by 1 base; bases with no gene match: 5. The CDR3 totals 16 residues. The CDR3: CASSLGGQGDRETQYF. The CDR3 region has the DNA TGTGCCAGCAGCTTAGGGGGACAGGGGGATCGAGAGACCCAGTACTTC.

CDR3 residues: CASSSGARGSTDTQYF. Here the CDR3 DNA reads TGTGCCAGCAGCTCCGGTGCGAGAGGTAGCACAGATACGCAGTATTTT. The chain links TRBV11-3 to TRBJ2-3, with unresolved D. Germline V gene lookup returns CDR1 SGHNT and CDR2 YENEEA. The ends were cut back, 4 bases at V and 0 bases at J, with 14 bases in the middle. The CDR3 contains 16 residues.

Here the CDR3 reads CASSVTGTGASTDTQYF. The CDR3 coding sequence is TGTGCCAGCAGCGTGACCGGGACTGGAGCTAGCACAGATACGCAGTATTTT. The chain joins TRBV11-2 to TRBJ2-3, with a tentative D call TRBD2 (6 bases). The germline V gene encodes CDR1 SGHAT and CDR2 FQNNGV. With 5 bases removed from V and 0 bases from J, the gap between germline ends came to 18 bases. The CDR3 covers 17 residues.

The chain combines TRBV5-1 with TRBJ1-1; TRBD1 might be the D (5 bases). V was clipped by 4 bases and J by 1 base, with 17 bases between them. The CDR3 sequence is 16 residues long. The germline V gene has CDR1 SGHRS and CDR2 YFSETQ. CDR3 in amino acids: CASSTGSIGWNTEAFF. In DNA, the CDR3 is TGCGCCAGCAGCACAGGCAGTATAGGGTGGAACACTGAAGCTTTCTTT.

This clone has more than one count but fewer than ten. The chain links TRBV5-6 to TRBJ2-2, with a tentative D call TRBD2 (7 bases). This CDR3 has 16 amino acids. Germline CDR1 and CDR2: SGHDT and YYEEEE. Trimming took 4 bases from V and 4 from J, leaving 17 bases between them. The CDR3 bases are TGTGCCAGCAGCCTCTCGGGGGGCGCGATCACCGGGGAGCTGTTTTTT. It specifies CASSLSGGAITGELFF.

This sequence joins TRBV10-2 and TRBJ2-7, with TRBD2 as a possible D gene (6 bases). The V and J ends lost 5 bases and 6 bases respectively, with 8 bases between them. The CDR3 loop spans 11 amino acids. Per the germline V gene, CDR1 is WSHSY and CDR2 is SAAADI. This CDR3 reads CASSTSREQYF. CDR3 nucleotide sequence: TGCGCCAGCAGTACTAGCCGCGAGCAGTACTTC.

The gene calls are TRBV5-8 and TRBJ2-2; possible D gene TRBD1, 5 bases. The CDR3 spans 18 residues. V shed 4 bases and J shed 2 bases, with 21 bases lying between them. The V gene's germline CDR1 is SGHTS and CDR2 YDEGEE. CDR3 coding DNA: TGTGCCAGCAGCACGGACACGCCGTGGACCATAAACACCGGGGAGCTGTTTTTT. Its translation: CASSTDTPWTINTGELFF.

The rearrangement joins TRBV6-5 to TRBJ1-1; TRBD1 is a possible D gene (6 bases). V was clipped by 0 bases and J by 5 bases, with 13 bases between them. The CDR3 contains 15 residues. Germline CDR1 is MNHEY and CDR2 is SVGAGI. CDR3 loop: CASSYSGGRGTEAFF. Here the CDR3 DNA reads TGTGCCAGCAGTTACTCGGGGGGGCGCGGTACTGAAGCTTTCTTT.

The genes are TRBV7-2 and TRBJ1-2; D is perhaps TRBD1 (5 bases). In germline, CDR1 is SGHTA, CDR2 FQGNSA. The CDR3 is 15 residues long. V dropped 5 bases and J dropped 5 bases, with 18 bases sitting between them. As DNA, the CDR3 is TGTGCCAGCAGCCTAGTAGGGACCCCAGCTTATGGCTACACCTTC. Translated: CASSLVGTPAYGYTF.

This clone showed up just once. The rearrangement links TRBV2 to TRBJ2-4; either TRBD1 or TRBD2 may supply D (5 bases each). The V gene lost 3 bases and the J gene lost 7 bases, with 10 bases spanning the gap. The CDR3 consists of 13 residues. Germline V gene sequence: CDR1 SNHLY, CDR2 FYNNEI. The CDR3 nucleotides are TGTGCCAGCAGTGATGGGGGTGCCAACATTCAGTACTTC. This translates into CASSDGGANIQYF.

The chain employs TRBV9 and TRBJ2-7; D is perhaps TRBD1 or TRBD2 (5 bases each). Germline V gives CDR1 SGDLS, CDR2 YYNGEE. This CDR3 is built from 14 residues. Deletions cut 3 bases from V and 2 bases from J, with 12 bases between. The CDR3 nucleotides are TGTGCCAGCAGCGGAGGGGCAGGGCCCTACGAGCAGTACTTC. The encoded protein is CASSGGAGPYEQYF.

This chain links TRBV19 with TRBJ1-1, with 8 bases fitting TRBD1. The germline V gene encodes CDR1 LNHDA and CDR2 SQIVND (reference sequence). Trimming at V came to 2 bases and at J to 3 bases, leaving 8 bases not matched to a gene. The CDR3 has 16 residues. CDR3 amino acids: CASSISTGVGYTEAFF. The CDR3 DNA reads TGTGCCAGTAGTATATCGACAGGGGTGGGGTACACTGAAGCTTTCTTT. Full variable domain (outside the CDR3, taken from reference TRBV19 and TRBJ1-1): DGGITQSPKYLFRKEGQNVTLSCEQNLNHDAMYWYRQDPGQGLRLIYYSQIVNDFQKGDIAEGYSVSREKKESFPLTVTSAQKNPTAFYLCASSISTGVGYTEAFFGQGTRLTVV.

CDR3 DNA sequence: TGTGCCAGCAGGAGGGGGGGGCTCGGCTATGGCTACACCTTC. It yields the protein CASRRGGLGYGYTF. The V call is TRBV7-2, the J call TRBJ1-2, with D tentatively TRBD1 (6 bases). V was clipped by 6 bases and J by 4 bases, with 15 bases between them. The CDR3 is 14 amino acids. In germline, CDR1 is SGHTA, CDR2 FQGNSA. Based on the CDR3 plus reference TRBV7-2 and TRBJ1-2, the full variable domain is GAGVSQSPSNKVTEKGKDVELRCDPISGHTALYWYRQSLGQGLEFLIYFQGNSAPDKSGLPSDRFSAERTGGSVSTLTIQRTQQEDSAVYLCASRRGGLGYGYTFGSGTRLTVV.

Only one count was recorded for this clone. The chain uses TRBV7-9 and TRBJ1-1; D not resolved. Germline CDR1 SEHNR, CDR2 FQNEAQ (reference sequence). V dropped 1 base and J dropped 8 bases, with 11 bases sitting between them. The CDR3 loop spans 13 amino acids. CDR3: CASSLVTGNEAFF. In nucleotides, the CDR3 is TGTGCCAGCAGCTTAGTGACCGGGAACGAAGCTTTCTTT.